This T cell receptor beta chain was profiled in a study of blood T cells in healthy people across ages (dated by TCRdb to between 2014 and 2017). Broadly, across the study: In model experiments, template switching captured about one uniquely barcoded TCR beta cDNA molecule for every two T cells. Using deep sequencing normalized with unique cDNA molecular identifiers, the study measured how TCR beta repertoire diversity changes with age. The donors were divided into four age groups: young (average roughly 17 years), middle-aged (over 35), aged (about 62) and long-lived (nearly 85). To avoid experimental bias, donors of different ages were spread randomly across the sequencing lanes. For two donors (one aged 18 to 29 and one aged 80 or older), the study analyzed two additional independent replicas of 1 million unique cDNA reads from the same blood draw.

The donors were 40 or so Caucasian individuals from Russia, aged roughly 6 to 90 years, who were systemically healthy. Each donor gave around 9.9 milliliters of peripheral blood, collected into EDTA-treated Vacutainer tubes. PBMCs were isolated by Ficoll-Paque density-gradient centrifugation, with at least 7 million obtained per sample. Total RNA was extracted from PBMCs with Trizol reagent, with at least 5 micrograms obtained per sample. For every donor, flow cytometry on a PBMC aliquot measured the percentage of naive CD45RAhigh/CD27high T cells. Comments on this clonotype: What this receptor recognizes is not known. Per-base qualities were not stored, and no clone one base away is much larger.

The protocol used for the library was 5' RACE. This sample was sequenced with an Illumina HiSeq 2500. The second PCR ran for roughly 7 to 11 cycles and used a J-beta primer mix along with a sample-barcoded 5' primer. A template-switch 5' adaptor carrying 12 random nucleotides introduced a unique molecular identifier onto each TCR beta cDNA molecule. Each sample yielded at least 2.5 million CDR3-containing paired-end reads. The Mint cDNA synthesis kit, primed by a TRBC-specific oligonucleotide, was used to synthesize first-strand cDNA from all RNA. After uracil-DNA glycosylase treatment, a first 18-cycle PCR used universal primers M1SS and BC2_uni_R on all cDNA. For the original study's pipeline: For normalization, 1 million high-quality reads, each with a distinct molecular identifier, were randomly selected from each sample. Reads with shared molecular identifiers were discarded instead of being binned into consensus sequences. CDR3 identification, clonotype clustering and error correction used MiTCR with a Q25 quality threshold and the strictest error-elimination algorithm. Lower-bound total TCR beta diversity was estimated with a nonparametric unseen species model using Euler transformation. The public reads were reprocessed in TCRdb via fastp at Q25 and MiXCR, keeping in-frame beta chains. CDR3 protein duplicates are merged, each entry listing the most common genes and DNA. The V and J calls here are based on TCRdb, not the publication. Within this sample are more than 800,000 distinct CDR3 sequences, with 45% of them counted one time only. In total, the top ten clones hold under 20% of the sample.

V is cut by 5 bases and J by 8 bases, and the space between the germline ends is 15 bases. The germline V gene specifies SGHAT as CDR1 and FQNNGV as CDR2. The CDR3 measures 13 amino acids from cysteine to phenylalanine. The sequence is cut down to CDR3 DNA, 39 bases in frame from base 1. The paper as a whole reports these results and caveats: Observed TCR beta diversity per million T cells fell roughly linearly with age, and a significant reduction was already apparent by age around 44. There was a strong correlation between observed TCR beta diversity and the percentage of naive T cells measured by flow cytometry. Total diversity estimates from one million sequenced T cells were considered lower bounds and underestimates. The long-lived group showed more naive CD4+ T cells, fewer expanded clones and increased TCR diversity than the aged group, suggesting age selection. Bulk unsorted PBMC profiling prevented conclusive comparison of naive and antigen-experienced compartments. The CMV infection status of donors was not known, potentially confounding age-related changes in expanded clonotypes.

The sequence was collected from a woman aged 60-70 years in good health. This sequence uses TRBV11-2 and TRBJ1-1, with the D gene call left open. The specimen was blood. Here the CDR3 is given as CASSPKSLAEAFF. The bases read TGTGCCAGCAGCCCGAAGAGTTTGGCGGAAGCTTTCTTT.